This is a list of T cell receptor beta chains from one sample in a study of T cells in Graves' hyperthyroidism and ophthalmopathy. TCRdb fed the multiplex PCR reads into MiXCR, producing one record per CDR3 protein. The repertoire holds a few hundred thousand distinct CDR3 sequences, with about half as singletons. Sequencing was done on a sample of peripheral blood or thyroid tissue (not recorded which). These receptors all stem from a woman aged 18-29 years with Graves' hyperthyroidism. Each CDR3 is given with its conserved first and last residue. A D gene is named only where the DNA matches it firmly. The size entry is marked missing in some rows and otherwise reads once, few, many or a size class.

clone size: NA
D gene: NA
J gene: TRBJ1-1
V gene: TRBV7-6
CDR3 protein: CASSLRPGLNTEAFF
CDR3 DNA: TGTGCCAGCAGCTTGCGCCCGGGTCTGAACACTGAAGCTTTCTTT

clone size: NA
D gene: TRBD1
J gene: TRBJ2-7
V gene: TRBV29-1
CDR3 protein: CSVEDYGTGSYEQYF
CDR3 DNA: TGCAGCGTTGAAGATTACGGGACAGGGAGTTACGAGCAGTACTTC

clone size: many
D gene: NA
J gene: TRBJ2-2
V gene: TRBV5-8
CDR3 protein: CASSLVSNTGELFF
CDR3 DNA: TGTGCCAGCAGCTTAGTTAGCAACACCGGGGAGCTGTTTTTT

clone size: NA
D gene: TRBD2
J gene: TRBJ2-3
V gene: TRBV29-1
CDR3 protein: CSVEEGGSPDTQYF
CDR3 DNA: TGCAGCGTTGAAGAGGGCGGGAGCCCAGATACGCAGTATTTT

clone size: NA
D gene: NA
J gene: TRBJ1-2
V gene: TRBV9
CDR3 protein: CASSLEQGSPGYTF
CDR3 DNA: TGTGCCAGCAGCTTAGAACAGGGATCGCCGGGCTACACCTTC

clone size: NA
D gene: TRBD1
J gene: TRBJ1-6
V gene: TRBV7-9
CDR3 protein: CASSLTGERSPLHF
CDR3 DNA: TGTGCCAGCAGCCTAACAGGGGAGCGATCACCCCTCCACTTT

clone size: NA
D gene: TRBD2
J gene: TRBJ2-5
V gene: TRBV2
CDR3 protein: CASTWTSGETQYF
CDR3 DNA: TGTGCCAGCACTTGGACTAGCGGTGAGACCCAGTACTTC

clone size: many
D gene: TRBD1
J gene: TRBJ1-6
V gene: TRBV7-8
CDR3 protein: CASSLWTGSNSPLHF
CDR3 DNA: TGTGCCAGCAGCCTCTGGACAGGGTCGAATAGCCCCCTCCACTTT

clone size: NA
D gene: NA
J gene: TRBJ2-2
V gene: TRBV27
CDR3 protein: CASSSARGGELFF
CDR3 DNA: TGTGCCAGCAGTTCGGCACGAGGCGGGGAGCTGTTTTTT

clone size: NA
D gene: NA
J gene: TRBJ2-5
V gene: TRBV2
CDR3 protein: CASVTGARETQYF
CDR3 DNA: TGTGCCAGCGTGACGGGAGCGAGGGAGACCCAGTACTTC

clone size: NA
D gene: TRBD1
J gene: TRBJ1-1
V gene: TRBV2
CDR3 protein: CASSAYSGQGGMSVKAFF
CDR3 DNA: TGTGCCAGCAGTGCTTATTCGGGACAGGGTGGAATGTCCGTTAAAGCTTTCTTT

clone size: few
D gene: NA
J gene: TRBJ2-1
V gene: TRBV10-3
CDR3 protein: CAISQTGTHEQFF
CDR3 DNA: TGTGCCATCAGCCAGACGGGGACCCATGAGCAGTTCTTC

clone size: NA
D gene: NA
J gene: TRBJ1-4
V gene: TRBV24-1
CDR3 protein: CATSDLEGDWGEKLFF
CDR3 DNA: TGTGCCACCAGTGATTTGGAAGGGGACTGGGGTGAAAAACTGTTTTTT

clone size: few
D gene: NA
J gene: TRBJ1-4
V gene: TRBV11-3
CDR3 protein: CASSPRGANNEKLFF
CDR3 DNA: TGTGCCAGCAGCCCGAGGGGGGCTAATAATGAAAAACTGTTTTTT

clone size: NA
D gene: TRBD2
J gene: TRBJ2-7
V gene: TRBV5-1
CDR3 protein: CASSFTSVTEQYF
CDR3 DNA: TGCGCCAGCAGCTTCACTAGCGTTACCGAGCAGTACTTC

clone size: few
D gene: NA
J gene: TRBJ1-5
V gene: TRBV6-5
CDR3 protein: CASSLYEGSNQPQHF
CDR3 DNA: TGTGCCAGCAGTTTATATGAGGGGAGCAATCAGCCCCAGCATTTT

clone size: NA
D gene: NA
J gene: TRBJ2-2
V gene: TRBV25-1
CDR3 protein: CASSEGWGYTNTGELFF
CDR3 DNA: TGTGCCAGCAGTGAAGGGTGGGGGTACACGAACACCGGGGAGCTGTTTTTT

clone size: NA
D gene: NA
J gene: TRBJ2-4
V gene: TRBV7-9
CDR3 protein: CASSFPGNIQYF
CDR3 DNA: TGTGCCAGCAGCTTTCCCGGAAACATTCAGTACTTC

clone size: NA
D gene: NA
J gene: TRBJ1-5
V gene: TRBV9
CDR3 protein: CASSVAIEAAETQHF
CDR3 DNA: TGTGCCAGCAGCGTAGCCATTGAAGCAGCAGAGACCCAGCATTTT

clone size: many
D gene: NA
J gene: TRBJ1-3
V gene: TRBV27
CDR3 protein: CASSLRGAGNTIYF
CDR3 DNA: TGTGCCAGCAGTTTACGCGGAGCTGGAAACACCATATATTTT

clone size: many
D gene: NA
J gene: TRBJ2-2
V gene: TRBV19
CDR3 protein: CASSIRGRITGELFF
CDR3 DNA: TGTGCCAGTAGTATACGAGGACGGATTACCGGGGAGCTGTTTTTT

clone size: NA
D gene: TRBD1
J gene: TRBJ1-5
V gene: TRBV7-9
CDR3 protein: CASSRDGTGNQPQHF
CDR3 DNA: TGTGCCAGCAGCCGGGACGGGACAGGGAATCAGCCCCAGCATTTT

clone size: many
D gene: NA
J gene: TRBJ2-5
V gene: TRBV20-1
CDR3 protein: CSARDMRLYQETQYF
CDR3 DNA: TGCAGTGCTAGAGATATGCGGCTGTACCAAGAGACCCAGTACTTC

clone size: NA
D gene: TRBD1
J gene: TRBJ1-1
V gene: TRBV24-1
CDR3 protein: CATSAPGQMNTEAFF
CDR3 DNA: TGTGCCACCAGTGCCCCGGGACAGATGAACACTGAAGCTTTCTTT

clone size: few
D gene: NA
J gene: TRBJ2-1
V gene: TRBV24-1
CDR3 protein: CATSDFGQGYNEQFF
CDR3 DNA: TGTGCCACCAGTGATTTCGGCCAGGGCTACAATGAGCAGTTCTTC

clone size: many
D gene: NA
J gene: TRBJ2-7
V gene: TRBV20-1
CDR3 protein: CSVRGTEQYF
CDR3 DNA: TGCAGTGTAAGGGGAACGGAGCAGTACTTC

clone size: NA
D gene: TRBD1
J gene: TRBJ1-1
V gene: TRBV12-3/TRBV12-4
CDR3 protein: CASSYRGTTEAFF
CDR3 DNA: TGTGCCAGCAGCTACAGGGGAACCACTGAAGCTTTCTTT

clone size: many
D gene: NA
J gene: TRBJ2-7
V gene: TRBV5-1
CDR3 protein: CASSPIGAYEQYF
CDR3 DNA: TGCGCCAGCAGCCCGATCGGGGCCTACGAGCAGTACTTC

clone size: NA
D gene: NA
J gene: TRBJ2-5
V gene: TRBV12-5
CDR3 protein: CASGLQQEAQYF
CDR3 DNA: TGTGCTAGTGGTCTACAACAAGAGGCCCAGTACTTC

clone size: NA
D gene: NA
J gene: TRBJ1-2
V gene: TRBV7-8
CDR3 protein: CASSLVVQGYSHGYTF
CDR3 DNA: TGTGCCAGCAGCTTAGTAGTACAGGGTTATTCGCATGGCTACACCTTC

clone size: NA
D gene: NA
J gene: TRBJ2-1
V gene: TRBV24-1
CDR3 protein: CATSDPWGISYNEQFF
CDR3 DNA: TGTGCCACCAGTGATCCGTGGGGGATCTCCTACAATGAGCAGTTCTTC

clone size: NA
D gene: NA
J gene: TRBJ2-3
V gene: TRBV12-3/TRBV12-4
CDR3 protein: CASSIVGGTQYF
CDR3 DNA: TGTGCCAGCAGCATAGTAGGGGGGACGCAGTATTTT

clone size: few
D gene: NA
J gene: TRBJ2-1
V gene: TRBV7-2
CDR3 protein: CASSPYGGAYNEQFF
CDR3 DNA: TGTGCCAGCAGCCCCTACGGGGGAGCCTACAATGAGCAGTTCTTC

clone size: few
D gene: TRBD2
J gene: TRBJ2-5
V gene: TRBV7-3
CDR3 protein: CASSSHAGEDTQYF
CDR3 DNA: TGTGCCAGCAGCTCCCACGCGGGAGAAGATACGCAGTACTTC

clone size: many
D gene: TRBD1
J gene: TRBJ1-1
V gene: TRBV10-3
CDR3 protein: CAISVVRGTEAFF
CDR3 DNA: TGTGCCATCAGTGTAGTCAGGGGGACTGAAGCTTTCTTT

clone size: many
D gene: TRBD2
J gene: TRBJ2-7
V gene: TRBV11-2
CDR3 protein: CASSSKPAGGHEQYF
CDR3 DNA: TGTGCCAGCAGCTCCAAACCCGCGGGAGGCCACGAGCAGTACTTC

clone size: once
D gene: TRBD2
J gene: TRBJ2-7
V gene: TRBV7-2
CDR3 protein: CASSPLAGLEQYF
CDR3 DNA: TGTGCCAGCAGCCCCCTAGCGGGACTCGAGCAGTACTTC

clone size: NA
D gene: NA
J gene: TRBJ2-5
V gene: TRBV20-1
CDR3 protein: CSARDRDF
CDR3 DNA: TGCAGTGCTAGAGACCGGGACTTC

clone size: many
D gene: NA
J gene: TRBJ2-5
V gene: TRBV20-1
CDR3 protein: CSASRLEEGTQYF
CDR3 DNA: TGCAGTGCTAGTAGGTTGGAGGAAGGGACCCAGTACTTC

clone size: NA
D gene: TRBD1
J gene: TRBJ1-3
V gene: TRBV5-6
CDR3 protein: CASSLAAGTGEGNTIYF
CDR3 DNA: TGTGCCAGCAGCTTGGCCGCTGGGACAGGGGAAGGAAACACCATATATTTT

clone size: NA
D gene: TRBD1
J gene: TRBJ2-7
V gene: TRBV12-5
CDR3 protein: CACSEPGTGHEQYF
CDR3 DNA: TGTGCCTGCAGTGAACCGGGGACAGGTCACGAGCAGTACTTC

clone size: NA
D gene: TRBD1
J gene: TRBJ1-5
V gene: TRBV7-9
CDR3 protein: CASMSGTGGTGGNNQPQHF
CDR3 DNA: TGTGCCAGCATGTCCGGGACAGGGGGCACCGGGGGTAACAATCAGCCCCAGCATTTT